Below are 26 T cell receptor beta chains sequenced from a single sample in a study of T cell responses to AZD1222 COVID-19 vaccine. Clones were sequenced by immunoSEQ multiplex PCR, and TCRdb holds only the in-frame ones, with some missing. The profile covers about 150,000 clones, with approximately 92% appearing a single time and roughly 2.2% taken by the ten largest. The specimen comprised peripheral blood, sampled on day 0 of AZD1222 vaccination. The receptors were gathered from an adult in good health.

The chain has TRBV24-1 and TRBJ2-7; D gene uncertain. In germline, CDR1 is KGHDR, CDR2 SFDVKD. The CDR3 has 13 amino acids. Trimming removed 3 bases at V and 9 bases at J, with 14 bases between. The DNA of the CDR3 is TGTGCCACCAGTGATCCCCCCAAGGCTCGGCAGTACTTC. Translation gives CATSDPPKARQYF.

This chain connects TRBV7-5 to TRBJ1-3; the listed D gene, TRBD1, was not tested against the DNA. TRBV7-5 is recorded as a pseudogene. This CDR3 region has 16 residues. CDR3 protein: CARSCGQATSGNTIYF. The CDR3 bases are TGTGCCAGAAGCTGCGGACAGGCTACCTCTGGAAACACCATATATTTT.

V gene TRBV19 combines with J gene TRBJ2-2; no clear D gene. Germline assignment: CDR1 LNHDA and CDR2 SQIVND (reference sequence). V was shortened by 7 bases and J by 1 base, with 4 bases between the two germline ends. This CDR3 has 12 residues. This CDR3 reads CASNQNTGELFF. The CDR3 DNA is TGTGCCAGTAATCAGAACACCGGGGAGCTGTTTTTT.

V is TRBV28 and J is TRBJ1-5, with 10 bases matching TRBD1. Germline V gives CDR1 MDHEN, CDR2 SYDVKM. The CDR3 has 15 amino acids. V shed 3 bases and J 4 bases; nucleotides not matched to a gene: 3. The CDR3 loop reads CASSLGQGMNQPQHF. The CDR3 DNA reads TGTGCCAGCAGTTTGGGACAGGGGATGAATCAGCCCCAGCATTTT.

This chain connects TRBV2 to TRBJ2-5; 10 positions match TRBD1. Germline V CDR1 and CDR2: SNHLY, FYNNEI. Losses at the gene ends were 8 bases for V and 5 bases for J; bases not matched to a gene: 5. The CDR3 is made up of 13 amino acids. The CDR3 coding sequence is TGTGCCAGCGGAGACAGGGGGCCTGAGACCCAGTACTTC. Translated: CASGDRGPETQYF.

The V call is TRBV6-5, the J call TRBJ1-1; no clear D. This CDR3 is built from 14 residues. V lost 5 bases and J lost 4, with 14 bases in between. CDR1 MNHEY and CDR2 SVGAGI come from the germline V gene. The CDR3 DNA reads TGTGCCAGCAGTACCATGGACCAATTCACTGAAGCTTTCTTT. It codes for CASSTMDQFTEAFF.

This clone was seen only a few times. The chain combines TRBV18 with TRBJ1-5, with D tentatively TRBD1 (5 bases). This CDR3 is 14 amino acids long. The V gene's germline CDR1 is KGHSH and CDR2 LQKENI. V was cut by 3 bases and J by 1 base, with 7 bases left in between. CDR3 region: CASSPGRSNQPQHF. The CDR3 DNA reads as TGTGCCAGCTCACCGGGACGGAGCAATCAGCCCCAGCATTTT. The full variable domain, in which reference TRBV18 and TRBJ1-5 provide the parts outside the CDR3, is NAGVMQNPRHLVRRRGQEARLRCSPMKGHSHVYWYRQLPEEGLKFMVYLQKENIIDESGMPKERFSAEFPKEGPSILRIQQVVRGDSAAYFCASSPGRSNQPQHFGDGTRLSIL.

This chain links TRBV7-2 with TRBJ2-1; D is unclear. Germline lookup yields CDR1 SGHTA and CDR2 FQGNSA. Trimming pared 0 bases from V and 0 bases from J, leaving 3 bases between. This CDR3 has 14 amino acids. CDR3 sequence: CASSLAGSYNEQFF. CDR3 coding DNA: TGTGCCAGCAGCTTAGCGGGCTCCTACAATGAGCAGTTCTTC. The full variable domain, with the rest looked up from reference TRBV7-2 and TRBJ2-1, is GAGVSQSPSNKVTEKGKDVELRCDPISGHTALYWYRQSLGQGLEFLIYFQGNSAPDKSGLPSDRFSAERTGGSVSTLTIQRTQQEDSAVYLCASSLAGSYNEQFFGPGTRLTVL.

The chain uses TRBV6-5 and TRBJ2-7, with D perhaps matching TRBD2 (5 bases). The V gene lost 0 bases and the J gene lost 4 bases, with 13 bases spanning the gap. This CDR3 has 15 amino acids. In germline, CDR1 is MNHEY, CDR2 SVGAGI. The CDR3 spells CASSYSTGEPYEQYF. CDR3 nucleotides: TGTGCCAGCAGTTACTCGACCGGGGAACCGTACGAGCAGTACTTC.

This sequence joins TRBV25-1 and TRBJ2-5, with 9 bases lining up with TRBD1. V lost 4 bases and J lost 1; bases outside the gene matches: 10. This CDR3 is 17 amino acids long. Germline V lookup: CDR1 MGHDK, CDR2 SYGVNS. This chain's CDR3 is CASSASPGQGFQETQYF. CDR3 sequence (DNA): TGTGCCAGCAGTGCGTCGCCGGGACAGGGTTTCCAAGAGACCCAGTACTTC.

The rearrangement joins TRBV3-1 (or the pseudogene TRBV3-2) to TRBJ1-3; D uncertain. With 0 bases removed from V and 4 bases from J, the gap between germline ends came to 4 bases. Germline loops: CDR1 LGHDT, CDR2 YNNKEL (reference sequence). The CDR3 consists of 13 residues. As DNA, the CDR3 is TGTGCCAGCAGCCAAGACTGGGGAAACACCATATATTTT. Translating gives CASSQDWGNTIYF.

This clone was seen only once. The chain employs TRBV2 and TRBJ1-5; D is perhaps TRBD1 (6 bases). Germline V gene lookup returns CDR1 SNHLY and CDR2 FYNNEI. This CDR3 spans 16 amino acids. The V and J ends lost 5 bases and 2 bases respectively, with 16 bases between them. The chain's CDR3 is CASSTRRGAGNQPQHF. In DNA form, the CDR3 reads TGTGCCAGCAGTACCCGTAGGGGGGCAGGCAATCAGCCCCAGCATTTT.

The chain has TRBV5-6 and TRBJ2-5, with 8 nucleotides matching TRBD2. V dropped 4 bases and J dropped 1; count of bases not matched to a gene: 3. The CDR3 extends over 14 amino acids. CDR1 SGHDT and CDR2 YYEEEE come from the germline V gene. The chain's CDR3 is CASSQSGGQETQYF. The CDR3 DNA sequence: TGTGCCAGCAGCCAAAGCGGGGGCCAAGAGACCCAGTACTTC. The full variable domain, with the rest looked up from reference TRBV5-6 and TRBJ2-5, is DAGVTQSPTHLIKTRGQQVTLRCSPKSGHDTVSWYQQALGQGPQFIFQYYEEEERQRGNFPDRFSGHQFPNYSSELNVNALLLGDSALYLCASSQSGGQETQYFGPGTRLLVL.

V usage is TRBV3-1 (or the pseudogene TRBV3-2) and J usage is TRBJ1-6; unclear D gene. CDR3 size: 15 residues. The germline V gene encodes CDR1 LGHDT and CDR2 YNNKEL (reference sequence). V dropped 4 bases and J dropped 8 bases, with 15 bases sitting between them. CDR3 in amino acids: CASSRTRRADSPLHF. CDR3 DNA: TGTGCCAGCAGCCGGACGCGGCGGGCAGATTCACCCCTCCACTTT.

A single count supports this clone. The V gene is TRBV7-3, the J gene TRBJ1-5; D unclear. CDR3 length: 13 amino acids. Germline CDR1 and CDR2: SGHTA and FQGTGA. With 6 bases removed from V and 5 bases from J, the gap between germline ends came to 11 bases. CDR3 DNA sequence: TGTGCCAGCAGTCGTGACAAGGATCAGCCCCAGCATTTT. Translating gives CASSRDKDQPQHF.

This CDR3 reads CASSSYSGQGPYEQYF. The CDR3 coding sequence is TGTGCCAGCAGTTCCTACTCGGGACAGGGTCCCTACGAGCAGTACTTC. V is TRBV6-5 and J is TRBJ2-7; 9 nucleotides match TRBD1. CDR1 is MNHEY and CDR2 is SVGAGI in the germline V gene. This CDR3 region has 16 residues. Trimming at V came to 4 bases and at J to 2 bases, leaving 9 bases not matched to a gene.

The chain employs TRBV28 and TRBJ2-7; 13 positions agree with TRBD2. The CDR3 totals 18 residues. Germline V gene lookup returns CDR1 MDHEN and CDR2 SYDVKM. Unmatched junction bases numbered 11, after V lost 6 bases and J lost 0 bases. CDR3 amino acids: CASSGRGLAGELSYEQYF. In DNA form, the CDR3 reads TGTGCCAGCAGCGGACGCGGACTAGCGGGAGAACTCTCCTACGAGCAGTACTTC.

Comments on this clone: The sample has other DNA sequences that encode this CDR3 too. The V gene is TRBV28, the J gene TRBJ1-2; D not resolved. V was pared by 2 bases and J by 5 bases, with 6 bases between. Per the germline V gene, CDR1 is MDHEN and CDR2 is SYDVKM. The CDR3 is made up of 12 amino acids. CDR3 coding DNA: TGTGCCAGCAGTTTAGTGGGATATGGCTACACCTTC. Translating gives CASSLVGYGYTF.

The chain carries TRBV13 and TRBJ2-3, with D perhaps TRBD1 or TRBD2 (6 bases each). This CDR3 has 17 amino acids. The germline V and J ends were trimmed by 4 bases and 3 bases, with 20 bases remaining between them. Germline values: CDR1 PRHDT, CDR2 FYEKMQ (reference sequence). CDR3 sequence (DNA): TGTGCCAGCAGCTGGAAAACAGGGATGGAGGGGACAGATACGCAGTATTTT. It yields the protein CASSWKTGMEGTDTQYF. The complete variable domain, with remaining parts taken from reference TRBV13 and TRBJ2-3, reads AAGVIQSPRHLIKEKRETATLKCYPIPRHDTVYWYQQGPGQDPQFLISFYEKMQSDKGSIPDRFSAQQFSDYHSELNMSSLELGDSALYFCASSWKTGMEGTDTQYFGPGTRLTVL.

As concerns this clone: At one boundary the junction diverges from the germline segment, which might be a read error. V is TRBV6-2 or TRBV6-3 and J is TRBJ2-7; D gene unclear. This CDR3 has 16 residues. Germline V lookup: CDR1 MNHEY, CDR2 SVGEGT. The CDR3 DNA sequence: TGTGCCAGCACTTACTTCCGTGGTGGGGTCTCCTACGAGCAGTACTTC. Translating it yields CASTYFRGGVSYEQYF.

The CDR3 DNA reads as TGTGCCAGTAGTACCTCTGGGGGCCTTGGCTACACCTTC. Translated, it gives CASSTSGGLGYTF. The rearrangement links TRBV19 to TRBJ1-2; D might be TRBD1 (6 bases). The length of the CDR3 is 13 residues. The germline V and J ends were trimmed by 4 bases and 7 bases, with 13 bases remaining between them. Germline CDR1 is LNHDA and CDR2 is SQIVND (reference sequence).

The chain carries TRBV19 and TRBJ1-1; 9 bases agree with TRBD1. The CDR3 spans 14 residues. Germline V gives CDR1 LNHDA, CDR2 SQIVND (reference sequence). V dropped 6 bases and J dropped 5; count of bases not matched to a gene: 7. The CDR3 here is CASRIQGASTEAFF. The CDR3 region has the DNA TGTGCCAGTAGGATACAGGGGGCGAGTACTGAAGCTTTCTTT.

This chain uses TRBV9 with TRBJ2-7; 7 bases agree with TRBD1. This CDR3 contains 18 residues. The germline CDR1 and CDR2 sequences are SGDLS and YYNGEE. Unmatched junction bases numbered 14, after V lost 0 bases and J lost 2 bases. The CDR3: CASSVGLGAGTAPYEQYF. CDR3 bases: TGTGCCAGCAGCGTAGGATTAGGGGCCGGGACAGCCCCCTACGAGCAGTACTTC.

This chain connects TRBV30 to TRBJ2-5; 9 bases are a match to TRBD2. V was pared by 5 bases and J by 4 bases, with 11 bases of the junction left unmatched. The germline gives CDR1 GTSNPN, CDR2 SVGIG (reference sequence). This CDR3 has 15 amino acids. The CDR3 spells CAWGRRGGLRETQYF. CDR3 nucleotide sequence: TGTGCCTGGGGGAGGCGGGGGGGCCTCCGAGAGACCCAGTACTTC. Drawing the rest from reference TRBV30 and TRBJ2-5, the complete variable domain is SQTIHQWPATLVQPVGSPLSLECTVEGTSNPNLYWYRQAAGRGLQLLFYSVGIGQISSEVPQNLSASRPQDRQFILSSKKLLLSDSGFYLCAWGRRGGLRETQYFGPGTRLLVL.

This chain links TRBV10-3 with TRBJ1-1, with D possibly being TRBD1 (6 bases). The CDR3 totals 15 residues. The germline gives CDR1 ENHRY, CDR2 SYGVKD. With 2 bases removed from V and 1 base from J, the gap between germline ends came to 11 bases. This chain's CDR3 is CAISEPTGRNTEAFF. In nucleotides, the CDR3 is TGTGCCATCAGTGAGCCAACAGGGAGGAACACTGAAGCTTTCTTT.

This clone has a single count. The V gene is TRBV18, the J gene TRBJ1-1, with D possibly TRBD1 on 6 matching bases. Germline V lookup: CDR1 KGHSH, CDR2 LQKENI. This CDR3 contains 15 residues. V was trimmed by 3 bases and J by 6 bases, leaving 17 bases between them. The DNA for the CDR3 is TGTGCCAGCTCACCCCCTTCAGGGGCGGGGGCTGAAGCTTTCTTT. This codes for CASSPPSGAGAEAFF.